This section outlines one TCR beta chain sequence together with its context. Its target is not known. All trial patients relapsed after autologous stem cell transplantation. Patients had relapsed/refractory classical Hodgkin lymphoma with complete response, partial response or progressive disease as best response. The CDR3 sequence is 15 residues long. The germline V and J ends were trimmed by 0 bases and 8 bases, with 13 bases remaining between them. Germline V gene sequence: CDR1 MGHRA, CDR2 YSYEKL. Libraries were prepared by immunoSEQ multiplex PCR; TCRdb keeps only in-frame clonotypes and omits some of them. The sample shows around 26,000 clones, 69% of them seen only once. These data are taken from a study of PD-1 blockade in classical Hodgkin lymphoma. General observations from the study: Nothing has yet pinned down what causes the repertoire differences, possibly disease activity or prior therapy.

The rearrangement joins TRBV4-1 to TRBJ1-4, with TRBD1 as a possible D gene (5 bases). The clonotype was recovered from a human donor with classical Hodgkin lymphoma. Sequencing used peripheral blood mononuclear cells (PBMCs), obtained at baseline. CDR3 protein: CASSQDGGYREKLFF. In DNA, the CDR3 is TGCGCCAGCAGCCAAGATGGGGGTTATAGAGAAAAACTGTTTTTT.